This T cell receptor beta chain derives from a study of cytomegalovirus exposure and HLA in healthy donors. The CDR3 spans 13 residues. V lost 8 bases, J lost 0 bases, and 11 bases lay in between. The V gene's germline CDR1 is SGHAT and CDR2 FQNNGV. It was with 60 Vbeta and 13 Jbeta primers that the PCR ran. Only in-frame clones appear in the TCRdb table, and some are missing; sequencing was by immunoSEQ multiplex PCR. This sample has about 130,000 clones, with about 81% found just once. The specimen was PBMCs. J is TRBJ2-7 and V is TRBV11-2; D perhaps matches TRBD1 (5 bases). The clonotype comes from a woman aged 25 to 45 in good health and CMV-seronegative. The CDR3 protein is CASRQITSYEQYF. The CDR3 DNA sequence: TGTGCCAGCCGACAGATCACCTCCTACGAGCAGTACTTC.